This T cell receptor beta chain was obtained from a study of cytomegalovirus exposure and HLA in healthy donors. Study summary: Within the Caucasian-associated ancestry cluster were roughly 82% of the roughly 380 genotyped donors.

It was with 60 Vbeta and 13 Jbeta primers that the PCR ran. Using immunoSEQ multiplex PCR, the repertoire was profiled, and TCRdb retains in-frame clones only, with some absent. The table lists over 120,000 clones, approximately 80% of them singletons. A remark on this clone: Its specificity is unknown.

Germline V gene data show CDR1 as SEHNR and CDR2 as FQNEAQ (reference sequence). This CDR3 has 15 residues. V was shortened by 3 bases and J by 3 bases, with 12 bases between the two germline ends. Findings and caveats of the study: In terms of immune exposure information, only CMV serostatus was available. More clonal expansion characterized HLA-associated TCR beta chains than equally common others in a later analysis.

The chain links TRBV7-9 to TRBJ1-3; D is perhaps TRBD1 (5 bases). Material for sequencing was PBMCs. The clonotype originates from a male donor in good health and CMV-seronegative. The CDR3 region has the DNA TGTGCCAGCAGCTTGGGGACTGGGAGTGGAAACACCATATATTTT. As protein: CASSLGTGSGNTIYF.